Sequencing of this T cell receptor beta chain was carried out in a study of blood T cells in healthy people across ages. Notes on this clonotype: No antigen is known for it.

There are 16 residues in the CDR3. Per the germline V gene, CDR1 is ENHRY and CDR2 is SYGVKD. The ends were cut back, 0 bases at V and 5 bases at J, with 15 bases in the middle. Notes on the study in general: Investigators viewed diversity estimates from one million T cells as underestimates, the study reported.

Primers used in a second PCR of roughly 6 to 12 cycles were a sample-barcoded 5' primer and a J-beta primer mix. Every cDNA molecule bore a tag from a template-switch adaptor containing 12 random nucleotides. TCRdb reprocessed the 5' RACE reads with MiXCR, giving one entry per CDR3 protein. Of about 1,400,000 distinct CDR3 sequences listed, 55% to 75% are singletons. The chain employs TRBV10-3 and TRBJ2-3, with D tentatively TRBD1 or TRBD2 (5 bases each). Source material: blood. This receptor was identified in a man younger than 35 in good health. The CDR3 DNA follows: TGTGCCATCAGTGAGTCTTTCAGGGATCGGGGAGATACGCAGTATTTT. Encoded protein: CAISESFRDRGDTQYF.